These 30 T cell receptor beta chains came from one sample sequenced in a study of Graves' ophthalmopathy and Graves' hyperthyroidism. Scientists amplified the TCR beta CDR3 regions from RNA transcripts. HTBI-primed first-round RT-PCR preceded second-round multiplex PCR. Via MiXCR, TCRdb re-called the multiplex PCR reads, giving one row per CDR3 protein. The sample consists of 260,000 or so distinct CDR3 sequences, less than 55% of them appearing once. Material for sequencing was peripheral blood. These receptors originate from an adult man with Graves' ophthalmopathy.

This clonotype occurred a few times. An end of the junction differs from the germline gene, which may be a read error. The chain joins TRBV5-1 to TRBJ2-7, with 8 bases matching TRBD1. Per the germline V gene, CDR1 is SGHRS and CDR2 is YFSETQ. CDR3 length: 15 amino acids. CDR3 loop: CASSPRQGSSYEQYF. The DNA for the CDR3 is TGTGCCAGCAGCCCTAGACAGGGGAGCTCCTACGAGCAGTACTTC. The whole variable domain, remainder taken from reference TRBV5-1 and TRBJ2-7, is KAGVTQTPRYLIKTRGQQVTLSCSPISGHRSVSWYQQTPGQGLQFLFEYFSETQRNKGNFPGRFSGRQFSNSRSEMNVSTLELGDSALYLCASSPRQGSSYEQYFGPGTRLTVT.

CDR3 protein: CASSPGNTNTGELFF. DNA for the CDR3: TGTGCCAGCAGCCCAGGGAATACGAACACCGGGGAGCTGTTTTTT. The rearrangement uses TRBV4-2 and TRBJ2-2, with D possibly matching TRBD1 (5 bases). The CDR3 has 15 residues. CDR1 and CDR2 (germline): LGHNA, YNFKEQ. V lost 4 bases to trimming and J lost 0 bases, with 9 bases between them.

This clonotype was detected only a few times. This chain links TRBV20-1 with TRBJ2-5; no reliable D call. There are 15 residues in the CDR3. Between the trimmed V and J ends, which lost 0 bases and 2 bases, there was a span of 13 bases. Germline CDR1 is DFQATT and CDR2 is SNEGSKA (reference sequence). CDR3 sequence reads: CSARDDIGLQETQYF. The CDR3, as DNA: TGCAGTGCTAGAGATGACATCGGCCTTCAAGAGACCCAGTACTTC.

The chain uses TRBV12-3 or TRBV12-4 and TRBJ2-5; 9 nucleotides align to TRBD1. The trim removed 11 bases at V and 5 bases at J, leaving 6 bases unmatched. The CDR3 consists of 12 residues. Written as DNA, the CDR3 is TGTGCCGCCGGGACAGGGAGGGAGACCCAGTACTTC. Translating it yields CAAGTGRETQYF.

The V and J genes are TRBV10-3 and TRBJ1-4; D possibly corresponds to TRBD1 (6 bases). Trimming removed 6 bases from V and 0 bases from J, with 8 bases in between. CDR1 is ENHRY and CDR2 is SYGVKD in the germline V gene. This CDR3 has 14 amino acids. This CDR3 reads CAIRGHTTNEKLFF. The CDR3 DNA is TGTGCCATCAGGGGACACACAACTAATGAAAAACTGTTTTTT.

V and J are TRBV7-9 and TRBJ2-7; 7 nucleotides align to TRBD2. CDR1 and CDR2 from the germline V gene are SEHNR and FQNEAQ (reference sequence). The CDR3 has 17 amino acids. V gave up 4 bases and J gave up 2 bases; unmatched junction bases: 14. The CDR3 nucleotides are TGTGCCAGCAGCTCACCACAGAGGACGGGGACTACCTACGAGCAGTACTTC. This gives the protein CASSSPQRTGTTYEQYF.

The chain is built from TRBV10-1 and TRBJ2-7, with 8 bases lining up with TRBD1. Germline V gene lookup returns CDR1 WNHNN and CDR2 SYGVQD (reference sequence). The CDR3 totals 15 residues. Trimming took 6 bases from V and 5 from J; bases not matched to a gene: 12. CDR3 amino acids: CASSLEQGAWNEQYF. The DNA of the CDR3 is TGCGCCAGCAGCTTGGAGCAGGGGGCATGGAACGAGCAGTACTTC.

In this sample, this clonotype turned up many times. CDR3 nucleotide sequence: TGCAGCGTTGACGGCCTTAACACTGAAGCTTTCTTT. It codes for CSVDGLNTEAFF. The rearrangement uses TRBV29-1 and TRBJ1-1; no reliable D call. The CDR3 consists of 12 residues. Germline lookup yields CDR1 SQVTM and CDR2 ANQGSEA. V was pared by 3 bases and J by 2 bases, with 7 bases between.

The V gene is TRBV7-9, the J gene TRBJ2-5; 11 bases align to TRBD2. Germline V lookup: CDR1 SEHNR, CDR2 FQNEAQ (reference sequence). J was trimmed by 0 bases and V by 7 bases; bases with no gene match: 10. The length of the CDR3 is 17 residues. In nucleotides, the CDR3 is TGTGCCAGCACCTCAACCTTAGCGGGGGGGTACCAAGAGACCCAGTACTTC. Residues: CASTSTLAGGYQETQYF.

This sequence joins TRBV9 and TRBJ2-7, with D tentatively TRBD1 (6 bases). The CDR3 is 14 amino acids. Germline loops: CDR1 SGDLS, CDR2 YYNGEE. The ends were cut back, 4 bases at V and 2 bases at J, with 13 bases in the middle. CDR3 residues: CASSLPGDTYEQYF. CDR3 nucleotide sequence: TGTGCCAGCAGCCTCCCTGGGGACACCTACGAGCAGTACTTC.

This clonotype was seen only a few times. The V call is TRBV2, the J call TRBJ1-1, with unresolved D. V gave up 2 bases and J gave up 3 bases, with 10 bases separating them. The V gene's germline CDR1 is SNHLY and CDR2 FYNNEI. This CDR3 has 14 residues. The CDR3 loop reads CASSEMSRDTEAFF. The CDR3 DNA follows: TGTGCCAGCAGTGAAATGTCCCGGGACACTGAAGCTTTCTTT.

The genes are TRBV9 and TRBJ2-7; D uncertain. Trimming took off 3 bases at V and 9 bases at J, with 16 bases between the two ends. Germline CDR1 SGDLS, CDR2 YYNGEE. CDR3 length: 13 residues. In nucleotides, the CDR3 is TGTGCCAGCAGCGGTGAACCTCTCCGCGGGCAGTACTTC. Amino acids: CASSGEPLRGQYF.

The J gene is TRBJ2-7, the V gene TRBV10-3; D not resolved. Germline CDR1 ENHRY, CDR2 SYGVKD. There are 12 residues in the CDR3. Trimming left V 2 bases short and J 3 bases short, with 5 bases between. The CDR3 spells CAISESDYEQYF. In DNA form, the CDR3 reads TGTGCCATCAGTGAGAGTGACTACGAGCAGTACTTC.

The chain links TRBV19 to TRBJ1-1, with 9 bases aligning to TRBD1. The CDR3 length is 15 residues. J gave up 1 base and V 5 bases, and 5 bases lay outside the gene matches. Germline V CDR1 and CDR2: LNHDA, SQIVND (reference sequence). The CDR3 sequence is CASSQQGARNTEAFF. Here the CDR3 DNA reads TGTGCCAGTAGTCAACAGGGGGCGCGGAACACTGAAGCTTTCTTT. The full variable domain, with the rest looked up from reference TRBV19 and TRBJ1-1, is DGGITQSPKYLFRKEGQNVTLSCEQNLNHDAMYWYRQDPGQGLRLIYYSQIVNDFQKGDIAEGYSVSREKKESFPLTVTSAQKNPTAFYLCASSQQGARNTEAFFGQGTRLTVV.

This chain uses TRBV4-2 with TRBJ2-7, with D perhaps TRBD2 (6 bases). The CDR3 runs to 14 residues. V lost 5 bases, J lost 4 bases, and 15 bases lay in between. Germline V gene data show CDR1 as LGHNA and CDR2 as YNFKEQ. The CDR3: CASSSTAGWYEQYF. In nucleotides, the CDR3 is TGTGCCAGCAGCTCGACAGCGGGTTGGTACGAGCAGTACTTC.

This sequence joins TRBV6-4 and TRBJ1-1; tentative D call: TRBD1 (5 bases). Trimming removed 3 bases at V and 1 base at J, with 6 bases between. The germline CDR1 and CDR2 sequences are MRHNA and SNTAGT. The CDR3 runs 13 residues. As DNA, the CDR3 is TGTGCCAGCAGTGAGACAGCGAACACTGAAGCTTTCTTT. Protein product: CASSETANTEAFF.

The chain links TRBV12-3 or TRBV12-4 to TRBJ1-2; 7 bases fit TRBD1. This CDR3 is built from 15 residues. The V and J ends lost 7 bases and 8 bases, in that order; junction bases with no gene match: 16. The CDR3 here is CASTRQGDGIYGYTF. CDR3 sequence (DNA): TGTGCCAGCACACGTCAGGGGGACGGGATCTACGGCTACACCTTC.

Written as DNA, the CDR3 is TGTGCCACCAGCAGGGGGCGCTTGGACACTGAAGCTTTCTTT. This gives the protein CATSRGRLDTEAFF. The gene calls are TRBV24-1 and TRBJ1-1; TRBD1 agrees at 8 bases. V lost 7 bases, J lost 3 bases, and 6 bases stayed unmatched. The CDR3 is 14 amino acids. Germline CDR1 and CDR2: KGHDR and SFDVKD.

This clonotype has at least ten counts. The gene calls are TRBV15 and TRBJ1-2; 7 bases match TRBD1. CDR1 is LNHNV, CDR2 YYDKDF, per germline (reference sequence). With V trimmed by 3 bases and J by 6 bases, 7 bases remained unmatched. The CDR3 is 14 residues long. The CDR3 DNA reads as TGTGCCACCAGCAGGAACAGGGGCGACGATGGCTACACCTTC. It codes for CATSRNRGDDGYTF.

This chain joins TRBV5-1 and TRBJ1-1; D is ambiguous. The CDR3 totals 15 residues. Germline loops: CDR1 SGHRS, CDR2 YFSETQ. Trimming cost V 3 bases and J 4 bases, with 16 bases left between them. The CDR3 DNA is TGCGCCAGCAGCTCCTATACTACGAGAGGCACTGAAGCTTTCTTT. This translates into CASSSYTTRGTEAFF.

In its sample, this clonotype was seen once. An end of the junction does not agree with germline; a read error may underlie this. CDR3 protein: CASSLEGTKVSETQYF. The DNA for the CDR3 is TGCGCCAGCAGCTTGGAAGGGACCAAAGTTTCTGAGACCCAGTACTTC. The chain couples TRBV7-3 to TRBJ2-5; perhaps D is TRBD1 or TRBD2 (5 bases each). Germline assignment: CDR1 SGHTA and CDR2 FQGTGA. The CDR3 contains 16 residues.

This chain links TRBV7-9 with TRBJ2-7; D gene ambiguous. Per germline, CDR1 SEHNR and CDR2 FQNEAQ (reference sequence). This CDR3 comprises 14 residues. The V end lost 5 bases, the J end lost 0 bases, and 11 bases lay between the germline ends. CDR3 protein: CASSQDSNSYEQYF. CDR3 nucleotide sequence: TGTGCCAGCAGCCAAGATTCGAACTCCTACGAGCAGTACTTC.

CDR3 bases: TGTGCCAGTAGTATATCAGGGGGGAACTATGGCTACACCTTC. As protein: CASSISGGNYGYTF. The rearrangement links TRBV19 to TRBJ1-2; TRBD1 agrees at 7 bases. The CDR3 covers 14 residues. Per the germline V gene, CDR1 is LNHDA and CDR2 is SQIVND (reference sequence). Trimming at V came to 2 bases and at J to 2 bases, leaving 2 bases not matched to a gene. Variable domain in full (rest from reference TRBV19 and TRBJ1-2): DGGITQSPKYLFRKEGQNVTLSCEQNLNHDAMYWYRQDPGQGLRLIYYSQIVNDFQKGDIAEGYSVSREKKESFPLTVTSAQKNPTAFYLCASSISGGNYGYTFGSGTRLTVV.

In this sample, this clonotype turned up a few times. This rearrangement joins TRBV7-6 to TRBJ1-4; D call uncertain. The CDR3 runs 15 residues. The germline gives CDR1 SGHVS, CDR2 FNYEAQ. V lost 1 base and J lost 1, with 7 bases in between. This CDR3 is CASSLGGGTNEKLFF. In DNA form, the CDR3 reads TGTGCCAGCAGCTTAGGAGGTGGAACTAATGAAAAACTGTTTTTT.

This rearrangement joins TRBV4-2 to TRBJ2-1; 7 bases agree with TRBD2. The CDR3 loop spans 14 amino acids. Unmatched junction bases numbered 6, after V lost 2 bases and J lost 8 bases. Looked up from germline, CDR1 is LGHNA and CDR2 is YNFKEQ. Written as DNA, the CDR3 is TGTGCCAGCAGCCAACGGACTAGTGGCGATGAGCAGTTCTTC. Residues: CASSQRTSGDEQFF.

On this clonotype: This sequence may be a read error, since a much larger clone differs from it by one base. This chain links TRBV25-1 with TRBJ1-6, with a weak D call TRBD1 (6 bases). Trimming left V 3 bases short and J 13 bases short, with 19 bases between. This CDR3 has 15 amino acids. The germline V gene encodes CDR1 MGHDK and CDR2 SYGVNS. The CDR3 sequence: CASSDGRGSRAPLHF. The CDR3 bases are TGTGCCAGCAGTGATGGGAGGGGGAGTAGGGCGCCCCTCCACTTT.

This clonotype was recorded many times. The chain has TRBV29-1 and TRBJ1-2; TRBD1 is a possible D gene (5 bases). Germline lookup yields CDR1 SQVTM and CDR2 ANQGSEA. The CDR3 spans 12 residues. The ends were cut back, 0 bases at V and 3 bases at J, with 5 bases in the middle. The chain's CDR3 is CSVEDRDYGYTF. Written as DNA, the CDR3 is TGCAGCGTTGAAGACAGGGACTATGGCTACACCTTC.

This clonotype was seen more than once but under ten times. A read error may account for a junction end that differs from germline. The V call is TRBV2, the J call TRBJ2-2; a possible D gene is TRBD1 (5 bases). The CDR3 has 16 amino acids. CDR1 and CDR2 (germline): SNHLY, FYNNEI. CDR3 in amino acids: CAISESGGADTGELFF. CDR3 nucleotides: TGTGCCATCAGTGAGTCCGGTGGGGCCGACACCGGGGAGCTGTTTTTT.

V and J are TRBV12-3 or TRBV12-4 and TRBJ2-3; 11 positions match TRBD1. The CDR3 length is 14 residues. With V trimmed by 4 bases and J by 5 bases, 2 bases remained unmatched. CDR3 coding DNA: TGTGCCAGCAGTTGGACAGGGGGCGTAGATACGCAGTATTTT. Its protein product is CASSWTGGVDTQYF.

This clonotype was found a few times. The V gene is TRBV20-1, the J gene TRBJ2-7; 7 nucleotides agree with TRBD2. The CDR3 is 15 amino acids. Germline-derived CDR1 and CDR2 are DFQATT and SNEGSKA (reference sequence). V was pared by 2 bases and J by 3 bases, with 10 bases of the junction left unmatched. In DNA, the CDR3 is TGCAGTGCTAGACAGCCCCGGGCGGGAGTCTACGAGCAGTACTTC. This codes for CSARQPRAGVYEQYF.